This T cell receptor beta chain is drawn from a study of identical twins. Whole-study results and caveats: In drawing conclusions, the study used cross-sectional statistical analysis and did not follow the same donors. Part of the zero-insertion signal could reflect confounding by invariant MAIT and iNKT cells. In cord blood, abundant beta clonotypes had fewer insertions; memory showed no trend. Sequences that were out-of-frame, alpha and twin-shared displayed an excess of low generation probability.

TCRdb redid the calling of the 5' RACE reads with MiXCR, one entry per CDR3 protein. The data contain around 280,000 distinct CDR3 sequences, about 8.3% of them singletons. This CDR3 contains 14 residues. Germline V gene data show CDR1 as SGHDN and CDR2 as FVKESK. V gave up 0 bases and J gave up 5 bases, with 10 bases separating them. As concerns this clonotype: No antigen is known for it.

The same data also went into a second study, on yellow fever vaccine responses in identical twins.

The rearrangement uses TRBV14 and TRBJ2-5; no definite D call. This clonotype originated in a woman aged 18 to 35 in good health. Sequenced input: memory (CD45RO+) T cells sorted from blood. CDR3 in DNA: TGTGCCAGCAGCCAAGAAGGGTACCGGGAGACCCAGTACTTC. This sequence encodes CASSQEGYRETQYF.